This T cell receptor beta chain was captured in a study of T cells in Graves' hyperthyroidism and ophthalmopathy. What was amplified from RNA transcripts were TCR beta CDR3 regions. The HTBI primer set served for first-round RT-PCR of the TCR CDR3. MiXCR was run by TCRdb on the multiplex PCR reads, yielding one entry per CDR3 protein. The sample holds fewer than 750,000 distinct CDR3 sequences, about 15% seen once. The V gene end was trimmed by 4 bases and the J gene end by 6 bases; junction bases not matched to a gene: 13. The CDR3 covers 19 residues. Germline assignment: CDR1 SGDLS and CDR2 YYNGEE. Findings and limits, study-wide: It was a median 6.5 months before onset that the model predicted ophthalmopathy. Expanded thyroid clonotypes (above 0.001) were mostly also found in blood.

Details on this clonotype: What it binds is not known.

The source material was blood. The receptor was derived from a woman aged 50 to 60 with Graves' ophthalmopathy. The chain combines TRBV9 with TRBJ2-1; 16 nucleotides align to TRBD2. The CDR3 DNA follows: TGTGCCAGCAGCCCGGAGGGACTAGCGGGAGGGCCTTTGATCAATGAGCAGTTCTTC. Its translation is CASSPEGLAGGPLINEQFF. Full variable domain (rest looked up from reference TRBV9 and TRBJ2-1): DSGVTQTPKHLITATGQRVTLRCSPRSGDLSVYWYQQSLDQGLQFLIQYYNGEERAKGNILERFSAQQFPDLHSELNLSSLELGDSALYFCASSPEGLAGGPLINEQFFGPGTRLTVL.